This paragraph covers one T cell receptor beta chain sequence. Germline loops: CDR1 ENHRY, CDR2 SYGVKD. This CDR3 region has 12 residues. TCRdb reprocessed the 5' RACE reads and stores each CDR3 protein as one record, lacking DNA. The listing contains approximately 150,000 distinct CDR3 sequences. This entry comes from a study of monozygotic twins with inflammatory bowel disease. Source material: blood. The chain links TRBV10-3 to TRBJ2-5; TCRdb gives TRBD1 as the D gene, but with no DNA this cannot be confirmed. The source of this sequence is a human donor with ulcerative colitis or Crohn's disease, or a healthy co-twin of an affected twin (not recorded which). The chain's CDR3 is CAARGWGETQYF.